This record looks at one T cell receptor beta chain sequence and its context. Germline V CDR1 and CDR2: SGHRS, YFSETQ. The CDR3 loop spans 15 amino acids. This record comes from a study of monozygotic twins with inflammatory bowel disease. Each donor had about 2.5 ml of blood drawn. TCRdb reanalyzed the 5' RACE reads and collapses them to one entry per CDR3 protein, without DNA. This sample lists approximately 390,000 distinct CDR3 sequences; its ten largest clones have 2.4%. This sequence was found in a human donor with ulcerative colitis or Crohn's disease, or a healthy co-twin of an affected twin (not recorded which). The sample comprised blood. The V and J genes are TRBV5-1 and TRBJ2-7; TCRdb's assignment of TRBD2 cannot be checked, as there is no DNA. CDR3 in amino acids: CASSLAVAGDYEQYF. Filled out from reference TRBV5-1 and TRBJ2-7, the complete variable domain reads KAGVTQTPRYLIKTRGQQVTLSCSPISGHRSVSWYQQTPGQGLQFLFEYFSETQRNKGNFPGRFSGRQFSNSRSEMNVSTLELGDSALYLCASSLAVAGDYEQYFGPGTRLTVT.